The 25 T cell receptor beta chains below come from one sample, sequenced in a study of T-cell memory formation after mild COVID-19. TCRdb itself ran the 5' RACE reads through MiXCR, one entry per CDR3 protein. The repertoire holds under 250,000 distinct CDR3 sequences, around 26% seen once, with about an eighth in the top ten. The material sequenced was PBMCs or a T cell subset sorted from them (not recorded which). The receptors originated from an adult woman who had mild COVID-19 (a few samples of this study predate the infection). Cell type and time point are not known.

The chain links TRBV5-1 to TRBJ2-3, with D perhaps TRBD1 or TRBD2 (6 bases each). Trimming left V 5 bases short and J 2 bases short, with 12 bases between. Germline V gives CDR1 SGHRS, CDR2 YFSETQ. The CDR3 loop spans 14 amino acids. The CDR3 loop is CASRAGQPTDTQYF. The CDR3 DNA follows: TGCGCCAGCAGGGCGGGACAACCCACAGATACGCAGTATTTT.

For the CDR3, the DNA is TGTGCCACAATGAGACAGGGGGGTTACACCGGGGAGCTGTTTTTT. It translates to CATMRQGGYTGELFF. V and J are TRBV15 and TRBJ2-2; 9 bases match TRBD1. The V gene end was trimmed by 9 bases and the J gene end by 3 bases; junction bases not matched to a gene: 8. The CDR3 is 15 residues long. Germline CDR1 is LNHNV and CDR2 is YYDKDF (reference sequence). Combining the CDR3 with reference TRBV15 and TRBJ2-2 gives the whole variable domain DAMVIQNPRYQVTQFGKPVTLSCSQTLNHNVMYWYQQKSSQAPKLLFHYYDKDFNNEADTPDNFQSRRPNTSFCFLDIRSPGLGDTAMYLCATMRQGGYTGELFFGEGSRLTVL.

This clonotype was seen at least ten times. CDR3 loop: CASSLERPTYNEQFF. CDR3 nucleotides: TGCGCCAGCAGCTTGGAGCGCCCAACCTACAATGAGCAGTTCTTC. The rearrangement joins TRBV5-1 to TRBJ2-1; no definite D call. Trimming stripped 0 bases from V and 2 bases from J, with 9 bases between. This CDR3 region has 15 residues. Germline CDR1 SGHRS, CDR2 YFSETQ.

This clonotype was seen a handful of times. The rearrangement joins TRBV5-6 to TRBJ2-3, with 9 nucleotides matching TRBD1. Germline trimming cut 2 bases from V and 0 bases from J; bases unmatched to any gene: 13. The length of the CDR3 is 19 residues. The germline V gene encodes CDR1 SGHDT and CDR2 YYEEEE. The CDR3 DNA sequence: TGTGCCAGCAGCTTCATGTCGAGACCGGGACAGGGTAGCACAGATACGCAGTATTTT. Its translation: CASSFMSRPGQGSTDTQYF. The full variable domain, its missing parts supplied by reference TRBV5-6 and TRBJ2-3, is DAGVTQSPTHLIKTRGQQVTLRCSPKSGHDTVSWYQQALGQGPQFIFQYYEEEERQRGNFPDRFSGHQFPNYSSELNVNALLLGDSALYLCASSFMSRPGQGSTDTQYFGPGTRLTVL.

This clonotype turned up a few times. The V and J genes are TRBV5-1 and TRBJ2-7; no clear D. This CDR3 region has 12 residues. Germline values: CDR1 SGHRS, CDR2 YFSETQ. V dropped 2 bases and J dropped 5 bases, with 8 bases sitting between them. This chain's CDR3 is CASSLESHEQYF. CDR3 sequence (DNA): TGCGCCAGCAGCTTAGAAAGCCACGAGCAGTACTTC.

This clonotype was detected only a few times. This rearrangement joins TRBV10-3 to TRBJ2-7; a weak D match, TRBD1 (6 bases). Germline lookup yields CDR1 ENHRY and CDR2 SYGVKD. CDR3 length: 13 residues. The ends were cut back, 3 bases at V and 4 bases at J, with 10 bases in the middle. The CDR3 sequence is CAISDGRGYEQYF. The CDR3 bases are TGTGCCATCAGTGATGGCAGGGGTTACGAGCAGTACTTC.

This clonotype showed up just a few times. CDR3 protein: CASTPFGVGPYEQYF. CDR3 bases: TGTGCCAGCACCCCCTTTGGGGTGGGTCCCTACGAGCAGTACTTC. This chain links TRBV12-3 or TRBV12-4 with TRBJ2-7; D is undetermined. The CDR3 length is 15 residues. V was shortened by 7 bases and J by 2 bases, with 18 bases between the two germline ends.

This chain links TRBV10-3 with TRBJ2-3, with D perhaps assigned TRBD1 or TRBD2 (5 bases each). The CDR3 spans 13 residues. Germline CDR1 is ENHRY and CDR2 is SYGVKD. The CDR3 protein is CAMGELGTDTQYF. DNA of the CDR3: TGTGCTATGGGGGAGTTGGGCACAGATACGCAGTATTTT.

This clonotype was seen only a few times. The V and J genes are TRBV3-1 and TRBJ1-1, with no clear D. In germline, CDR1 is LGHDT, CDR2 YNNKEL (reference sequence). Trimming shortened V by 7 bases and J by 3 bases, and 18 bases separated the two germline ends. The CDR3 is 15 amino acids. The CDR3 nucleotides read TGTGCCAGCACCCCAGGATGGTCCCCATACACTGAAGCTTTCTTT. Protein product: CASTPGWSPYTEAFF.

The chain uses TRBV6-5 and TRBJ1-2; possible D gene TRBD1, 5 bases. CDR1 is MNHEY and CDR2 is SVGAGI in the germline V gene. This CDR3 contains 15 residues. Trimming cost V 0 bases and J 5 bases, with 13 bases left between them. The CDR3 sequence is CASSYSAGRQYGYTF. The CDR3 nucleotides are TGTGCCAGCAGTTACTCGGCAGGGCGCCAATATGGCTACACCTTC.

This clonotype was seen only a few times. The chain recombines TRBV20-1 with TRBJ2-4, with TRBD2 identical over 14 bases. With V trimmed by 2 bases and J by 4 bases, 7 bases remained unmatched. Germline lookup yields CDR1 DFQATT and CDR2 SNEGSKA (reference sequence). The CDR3 covers 17 residues. CDR3 nucleotides: TGCAGTGCTAGAAAGACTAGCGGGAGGGAGACAAAAAACATTCAGTACTTC. Translated: CSARKTSGRETKNIQYF.

The rearrangement joins TRBV5-4 to TRBJ2-1; D is possibly TRBD1 (5 bases). V gave up 4 bases and J gave up 7 bases, with 15 bases separating them. This CDR3 comprises 14 residues. CDR1 is SGHNT, CDR2 YYREEE, per germline (reference sequence). The CDR3 spells CASSLQGLGNEQFF. In nucleotides, the CDR3 is TGTGCCAGCAGCCTTCAGGGCCTAGGGAATGAGCAGTTCTTC. The full variable domain, with the rest looked up from reference TRBV5-4 and TRBJ2-1, is ETGVTQSPTHLIKTRGQQVTLRCSSQSGHNTVSWYQQALGQGPQFIFQYYREEENGRGNFPPRFSGLQFPNYSSELNVNALELDDSALYLCASSLQGLGNEQFFGPGTRLTVL.

CDR3 bases: TGCGCCAGCAGCCTAGCGCCCCAACCCGATACGCAGTATTTT. Translating gives CASSLAPQPDTQYF. The J gene is TRBJ2-3, the V gene TRBV5-1, with D maybe TRBD2 (6 bases). Germline lookup yields CDR1 SGHRS and CDR2 YFSETQ. Deletions cut 4 bases from V and 6 bases from J, with 15 bases between. The CDR3 extends over 14 amino acids.

Ten or more counts support this clonotype. The CDR3 is CASSPRTSGAYEQYF. For the CDR3, the DNA is TGTGCCAGCAGTCCCCGGACTAGCGGGGCTTACGAGCAGTACTTC. V and J are TRBV6-6 and TRBJ2-7, with 12 bases fitting TRBD2. CDR1 is MNHNY, CDR2 SVGAGI, per germline (reference sequence). V was clipped by 5 bases and J by 4 bases; unmatched bases: 6. The CDR3 contains 15 residues.

The genes are TRBV20-1 and TRBJ2-7, with D perhaps matching TRBD2 (7 bases). Germline-derived CDR1 and CDR2 are DFQATT and SNEGSKA (reference sequence). The CDR3 is 16 residues long. The V end lost 3 bases, the J end lost 4 bases, and 22 bases lay between the germline ends. CDR3 nucleotides: TGCAGTGCTAGGGGCTTGGACAGCGGGGCAAGATACGAGCAGTACTTC. Encoded protein: CSARGLDSGARYEQYF.

This clonotype occurred once. This sequence joins TRBV5-1 and TRBJ2-3; 9 bases line up with TRBD1. The germline gives CDR1 SGHRS, CDR2 YFSETQ. The CDR3 extends over 15 amino acids. Trimming took 4 bases from V and 2 from J; bases not matched to a gene: 5. The CDR3 nucleotides are TGCGCCAGCAGCCGACAGGGGGGCCCCACAGATACGCAGTATTTT. This encodes CASSRQGGPTDTQYF. The variable domain in full, completed from reference TRBV5-1 and TRBJ2-3, reads KAGVTQTPRYLIKTRGQQVTLSCSPISGHRSVSWYQQTPGQGLQFLFEYFSETQRNKGNFPGRFSGRQFSNSRSEMNVSTLELGDSALYLCASSRQGGPTDTQYFGPGTRLTVL.

The chain is built from TRBV20-1 and TRBJ1-2; possible D gene TRBD1, 5 bases. The CDR3 is 13 amino acids. Trimming left V 4 bases short and J 2 bases short, with 11 bases between. Germline-derived CDR1 and CDR2 are DFQATT and SNEGSKA (reference sequence). CDR3 bases: TGCAGTGCTACAGGGAATCGGAACTATGGCTACACCTTC. Translated, it gives CSATGNRNYGYTF.

This chain uses TRBV7-2 with TRBJ2-1, with D unclear. This CDR3 is 16 amino acids long. The V end was cut by 1 base, the J end by 3 bases, with 13 bases between. CDR1 is SGHTA and CDR2 is FQGNSA in the germline V gene. The DNA of the CDR3 is TGTGCCAGCAGCTTAGAAGGCCTTACGCACTACAATGAGCAGTTCTTC. Residues: CASSLEGLTHYNEQFF.

The V gene is TRBV27, the J gene TRBJ2-3; 7 bases agree with TRBD2. The CDR3 length is 15 residues. The J segment lost 2 bases and the V segment lost 3 bases, leaving 5 bases of the junction unmatched. CDR1 is MNHEY and CDR2 is SMNVEV in the germline V gene (reference sequence). In DNA form, the CDR3 reads TGTGCCAGCAGTTTCGGGGGGTTGGTCACAGATACGCAGTATTTT. Translation: CASSFGGLVTDTQYF.

This clonotype was recorded only once. This chain joins TRBV27 and TRBJ1-6; weak D call: TRBD1 (5 bases). Germline-derived CDR1 and CDR2 are MNHEY and SMNVEV (reference sequence). The V and J ends lost 4 bases and 14 bases respectively, with 21 bases between them. The CDR3 extends over 15 amino acids. The CDR3 DNA reads TGTGCCAGCAGTTGGCACAGGCGCCGTTGTGAGGCCCTCCACTTT. Protein product: CASSWHRRRCEALHF.

This chain uses TRBV4-3 with TRBJ2-1; 13 bases are a match to TRBD2. Germline CDR1 LGHNA, CDR2 YSLEER. The CDR3 is made up of 17 amino acids. V dropped 2 bases and J dropped 6; count of bases not matched to a gene: 7. This chain's CDR3 is CASSQRTSGSQTNEQFF. The CDR3 nucleotides read TGCGCCAGCAGCCAAAGGACTAGCGGGAGTCAAACCAATGAGCAGTTCTTC.

This clonotype was detected a few times. This chain connects TRBV5-1 to TRBJ1-4, with TRBD1 matching over 10 bases. The CDR3 runs 18 residues. Germline loops: CDR1 SGHRS, CDR2 YFSETQ. With 0 bases clipped from V and 5 bases from J, the junction kept 10 bases outside the gene matches. CDR3 in DNA: TGCGCCAGCAGCTTGGGGGACAGGGGCGGAATGGTGAATGAAAAACTGTTTTTT. Translating it yields CASSLGDRGGMVNEKLFF.

The J gene is TRBJ2-7, the V gene TRBV10-3; possibly TRBD1 or TRBD2 for D (6 bases each). From germline, CDR1 is ENHRY and CDR2 SYGVKD. The CDR3 spans 14 residues. V was trimmed by 4 bases and J by 3 bases, leaving 13 bases between them. The CDR3 is CAISGAGGGYEQYF. The CDR3 DNA is TGTGCCATCAGTGGAGCCGGGGGCGGCTACGAGCAGTACTTC.

The chain joins TRBV4-2 to TRBJ2-1; 7 positions match TRBD2. The CDR3 loop spans 16 amino acids. The V and J ends lost 4 bases and 6 bases, in that order; junction bases with no gene match: 12. CDR1 and CDR2 from the germline V gene are LGHNA and YNFKEQ. CDR3 residues: CASSLFLAEMGNEQFF. The CDR3 DNA reads as TGTGCCAGCAGCCTGTTCCTAGCGGAGATGGGCAATGAGCAGTTCTTC.

The chain joins TRBV5-1 to TRBJ2-1; 9 bases are shared with TRBD2. CDR1 SGHRS and CDR2 YFSETQ come from the germline V gene. The CDR3 totals 16 residues. V lost 4 bases and J lost 4; bases outside the gene matches: 9. The CDR3 DNA reads TGCGCCAGCAGCCCCGGGGCGGGGGGGCATTACAATGAGCAGTTCTTC. This codes for CASSPGAGGHYNEQFF. Variable domain in full (rest from reference TRBV5-1 and TRBJ2-1): KAGVTQTPRYLIKTRGQQVTLSCSPISGHRSVSWYQQTPGQGLQFLFEYFSETQRNKGNFPGRFSGRQFSNSRSEMNVSTLELGDSALYLCASSPGAGGHYNEQFFGPGTRLTVL.